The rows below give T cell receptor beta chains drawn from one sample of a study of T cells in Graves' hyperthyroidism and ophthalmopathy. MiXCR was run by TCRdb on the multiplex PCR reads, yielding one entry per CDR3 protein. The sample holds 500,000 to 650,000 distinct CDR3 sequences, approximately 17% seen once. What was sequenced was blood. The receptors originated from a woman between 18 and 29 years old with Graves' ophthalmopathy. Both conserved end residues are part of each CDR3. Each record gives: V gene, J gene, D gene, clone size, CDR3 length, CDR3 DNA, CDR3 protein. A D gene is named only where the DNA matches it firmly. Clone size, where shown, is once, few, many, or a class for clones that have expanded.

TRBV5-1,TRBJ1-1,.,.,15,TGCGCCAGCAGCTTGGAAGGGCCCACGGTCACTGAAGCTTTCTTT,CASSLEGPTVTEAFF
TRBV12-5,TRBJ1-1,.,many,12,TGTGCTAGTGGTTTGGACGGGGTAACGGCTTTCTTT,CASGLDGVTAFF
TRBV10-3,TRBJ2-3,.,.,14,TGTGCCATCAGTGAGGTGATTGGCACAGATACGCAGTATTTT,CAISEVIGTDTQYF
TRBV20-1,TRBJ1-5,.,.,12,TGCAGTGCTAGGACCGGGGACCGGCCCCAGCATTTT,CSARTGDRPQHF
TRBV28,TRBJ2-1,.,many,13,TGTGCCAGCTCTGACTTGCTAAACAATGAGCAGTTCTTC,CASSDLLNNEQFF
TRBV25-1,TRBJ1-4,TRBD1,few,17,TGTGCCAGCAGTGATGGGGACAGGCTCTCAACTAATGAAAAACTGTTTTTT,CASSDGDRLSTNEKLFF
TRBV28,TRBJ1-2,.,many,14,TGTGCCAGCAGTTTAGAGGGGCCAAGCAAGGGCTACACCTTC,CASSLEGPSKGYTF
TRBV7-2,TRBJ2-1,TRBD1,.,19,TGTGCCAGCAACGGGCCGGGACAGGGGTTCTTTGACTCCTACAATGAGCAGTTCTTC,CASNGPGQGFFDSYNEQFF
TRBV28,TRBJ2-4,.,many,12,TGTGCCAGCAGTTCCGGAATTTTTGTTCAGTACTTC,CASSSGIFVQYF
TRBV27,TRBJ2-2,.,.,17,TGTGCCAGCGCGTTAGGCACCAGGATTTCTAACACCGGGGAGCTGTTTTTT,CASALGTRISNTGELFF
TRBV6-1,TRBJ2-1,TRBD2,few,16,TGTGCCAGCAGACTACTAGCGGGGGGCTCCTACAATGAGCAGTTCTTC,CASRLLAGGSYNEQFF
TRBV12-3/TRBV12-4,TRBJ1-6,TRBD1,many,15,TGTGCCAGCACCGTACCGGGACAGGGAAGTTCACCCCTCCACTTT,CASTVPGQGSSPLHF
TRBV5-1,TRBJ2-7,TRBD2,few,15,TGCGCCAGCAGCTTGGATACTAGCGGGGGCTACGAGCAGTACTTC,CASSLDTSGGYEQYF
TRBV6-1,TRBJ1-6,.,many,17,TGTGCCAGCAGTGAAGCGCTTCGGGAAGGGGGTGTTTCACCCCTCCACTTT,CASSEALREGGVSPLHF
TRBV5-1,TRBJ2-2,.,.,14,TGCGCCAGCAGCGGGGGTAGGGACACCGGGGAGCTGTTTTTT,CASSGGRDTGELFF
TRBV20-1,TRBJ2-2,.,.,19,TGCAGTGCTAGAGATATGTATCCGGACGCAACGACGAACACCGGGGAGCTGTTTTTT,CSARDMYPDATTNTGELFF
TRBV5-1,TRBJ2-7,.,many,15,TGCGCCAGCAGCTTGGGTTTTCAGGGTCCCTCCGAGCAGTACTTC,CASSLGFQGPSEQYF
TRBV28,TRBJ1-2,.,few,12,TGTGCCAGCGCTCGGGGACGAGATGGCTACACCTTC,CASARGRDGYTF
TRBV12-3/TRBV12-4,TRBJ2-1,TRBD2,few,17,TGTGCCAGCAGCCTGACTAGCGGGGGGGCCGGCGGCAATGAGCAGTTCTTC,CASSLTSGGAGGNEQFF
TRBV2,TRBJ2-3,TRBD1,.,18,TGTGCCAGCAGTGGGGTGGGGGCAACAGGGGCCGGAACAGATACGCAGTATTTT,CASSGVGATGAGTDTQYF
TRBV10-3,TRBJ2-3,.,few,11,TGTGCCATCAGACGTGGAGATACGCAGTATTTT,CAIRRGDTQYF